This entry features one TCR beta chain sequence. Antigen: not known. Diagnosis was based on clinical symptoms, serum thyroxine, TRAb, thyroid ultrasound and orbital computed tomography. CDR3 length: 14 residues. V was cut by 7 bases and J by 5 bases, with 17 bases left in between. Germline V gene lookup returns CDR1 SNHLY and CDR2 FYNNEI. RNA transcripts provided the template for amplifying TCR beta CDR3 regions. RT-PCR in the first round used HTBI primers; a second-round multiplex PCR followed. TCRdb analysed the multiplex PCR reads with MiXCR anew, one entry per CDR3 protein. This table holds hundreds of thousands of distinct CDR3 sequences, around 21% found once. The data stem from a study of Graves' ophthalmopathy and Graves' hyperthyroidism. Findings and caveats of the study: With a specificity of around 76% and a sensitivity of about 70%, the model predicted ophthalmopathy progression. Built on 13 signatures, a model told ophthalmopathy apart from stable hyperthyroidism with roughly 88% sensitivity and around 80% specificity.

V usage is TRBV2 and J usage is TRBJ2-5, with a tentative D call TRBD2 (6 bases). The sequenced material came from peripheral blood. This receptor was taken from a woman between 18 and 29 years old with stable Graves' hyperthyroidism. The CDR3 DNA reads as TGTGCCAGCACCGCACGGAGGGGTGGGGAGACCCAGTACTTC. Amino acid sequence: CASTARRGGETQYF.